Following are 18 T cell receptor beta chains from one sample sequenced in a study of response to subunit inactivated influenza vaccine. MiXCR, run by TCRdb on the RT-PCR reads, gives a single entry per CDR3 protein. Among some 850,000 distinct CDR3 sequences listed, approximately 17% were seen once. This specimen was PBMCs from blood, taken roughly 5 days after vaccination. These receptors were collected from a man aged 45 to 65 who received an inactivated influenza vaccine.

This sequence joins TRBV20-1 and TRBJ1-2, with D possibly matching TRBD1 (5 bases). Germline-derived CDR1 and CDR2 are DFQATT and SNEGSKA (reference sequence). The CDR3 is made up of 14 amino acids. The V gene lost 0 bases and the J gene lost 4 bases, with 12 bases spanning the gap. The CDR3 here is CSARDQGLGYGYTF. The CDR3 DNA sequence: TGCAGTGCTAGAGATCAGGGTCTCGGCTATGGCTACACCTTC.

In its sample, this clonotype was seen a few times. The V and J genes are TRBV7-6 and TRBJ2-1; weak D call: TRBD1 (6 bases). The CDR3 length is 17 residues. Trimming removed 2 bases at V and 2 bases at J, with 16 bases between. CDR1 and CDR2 (germline): SGHVS, FNYEAQ. The CDR3 reads CASSLLAVNRAYNEQFF. The CDR3 DNA reads as TGTGCCAGCAGCTTATTGGCCGTAAACAGGGCCTACAATGAGCAGTTCTTC.

This clonotype occurred a few times. The rearrangement joins TRBV29-1 to TRBJ2-3, with D hard to call. CDR1 is SQVTM and CDR2 is ANQGSEA in the germline V gene. V shed 5 bases and J shed 2 bases, with 5 bases lying between them. The CDR3 contains 11 residues. CDR3 DNA sequence: TGCAGCGTTCCCACCACAGATACGCAGTATTTT. This gives the protein CSVPTTDTQYF.

The chain joins TRBV6-2 or TRBV6-3 to TRBJ2-1; 8 bases are shared with TRBD1. The V gene end was trimmed by 8 bases and the J gene end by 2 bases; junction bases not matched to a gene: 8. The germline V gene has CDR1 MNHEY and CDR2 SVGEGT. There are 15 residues in the CDR3. The CDR3 is CASVSPGQAYNEQFF. The DNA of the CDR3 is TGTGCCAGCGTCTCTCCGGGACAGGCCTACAATGAGCAGTTCTTC.

The table lists this clonotype with many counts. V is TRBV12-3 or TRBV12-4 and J is TRBJ2-1; D may be TRBD2 (5 bases). Trimming shortened V by 5 bases and J by 9 bases, and 20 bases separated the two germline ends. The CDR3 covers 15 residues. CDR3 coding DNA: TGTGCCAGCAGTATCCCCCGATGGCTAGGGAGTGAGCAGTTCTTC. Translated, it gives CASSIPRWLGSEQFF.

The chain couples TRBV7-9 to TRBJ2-7; no definite D call. The CDR3 is 12 amino acids. CDR1 is SEHNR and CDR2 is FQNEAQ in the germline V gene (reference sequence). V lost 2 bases, J lost 5 bases, and 7 bases lay in between. CDR3 nucleotide sequence: TGTGCCAGCAGCTTAACCCTAAACGAGCAGTACTTC. This gives the protein CASSLTLNEQYF.

The gene calls are TRBV29-1 and TRBJ2-5; D perhaps matches TRBD2 (6 bases). The V and J ends lost 4 bases and 2 bases respectively, with 8 bases between them. CDR1 is SQVTM, CDR2 ANQGSEA, per germline. The CDR3 sequence is 12 residues long. The CDR3 is CSVVGGQETQYF. The DNA of the CDR3 is TGCAGCGTTGTGGGGGGACAAGAGACCCAGTACTTC. Supplemented by reference TRBV29-1 and TRBJ2-5, the full variable domain reads SAVISQKPSRDICQRGTSLTIQCQVDSQVTMMFWYRQQPGQSLTLIATANQGSEATYESGFVIDKFPISRPNLTFSTLTVSNMSPEDSSIYLCSVVGGQETQYFGPGTRLLVL.

This clonotype was counted only a few times. The rearrangement uses TRBV11-2 and TRBJ2-7, with D unresolved. The CDR3 consists of 14 residues. The V and J ends lost 6 bases and 1 base respectively, with 13 bases between them. Germline V gene lookup returns CDR1 SGHAT and CDR2 FQNNGV. CDR3 loop: CASRPAFGSYEQYF. CDR3 in DNA: TGTGCCAGCAGGCCTGCCTTCGGATCCTACGAGCAGTACTTC.

This sequence joins TRBV5-1 and TRBJ2-2, with 12 bases that match TRBD2. The CDR3 length is 15 residues. Germline lookup yields CDR1 SGHRS and CDR2 YFSETQ. Unmatched junction bases numbered 3, after V lost 4 bases and J lost 5 bases. In DNA, the CDR3 is TGCGCCAGCAGCGACGGACTAGCGGGAACCGGGGAGCTGTTTTTT. Translating gives CASSDGLAGTGELFF.

This clonotype occurred many times. The chain recombines TRBV7-3 with TRBJ2-1; 8 bases line up with TRBD2. The CDR3 sequence is 14 residues long. In germline, CDR1 is SGHTA, CDR2 FQGTGA. J was trimmed by 8 bases and V by 2 bases; bases with no gene match: 5. The CDR3 is CASSLAGGSDEQFF. In DNA form, the CDR3 reads TGTGCCAGCAGCTTAGCGGGAGGAAGCGATGAGCAGTTCTTC.

The chain joins TRBV9 to TRBJ2-1; D uncertain. The CDR3 is 16 amino acids. From germline, CDR1 is SGDLS and CDR2 YYNGEE. V dropped 4 bases and J dropped 4 bases, with 18 bases sitting between them. The chain's CDR3 is CASSPYDRPRYNEQFF. In DNA form, the CDR3 reads TGTGCCAGCAGCCCATACGACCGGCCCAGGTACAATGAGCAGTTCTTC.

The V and J genes are TRBV2 and TRBJ1-5; no clear D. Trimming stripped 0 bases from V and 5 bases from J, with 11 bases between. This CDR3 contains 15 residues. Germline CDR1 is SNHLY and CDR2 is FYNNEI. CDR3 in DNA: TGTGCCAGCAGTGAAGCAGGCCCTCTTTATCAGCCCCAGCATTTT. Translating it yields CASSEAGPLYQPQHF.

This clonotype was detected only a few times. The chain is built from TRBV6-2 or TRBV6-3 and TRBJ2-1; TRBD2 might be the D (6 bases). Trimming pared 2 bases from V and 0 bases from J, leaving 8 bases between. The germline CDR1 and CDR2 sequences are MNHEY and SVGEGT. The CDR3 has 15 amino acids. In DNA form, the CDR3 reads TGTGCCAGCAGTTACCGTAGCGGCTCCTACAATGAGCAGTTCTTC. Encoded protein: CASSYRSGSYNEQFF.

Many counts were recorded for this clonotype. The V gene is TRBV12-3 or TRBV12-4, the J gene TRBJ1-1; D uncertain. V was pared by 4 bases and J by 6 bases, with 6 bases between. The CDR3 loop spans 11 amino acids. The CDR3 DNA sequence: TGTGCCAGCAGTTCCAGCCCTGAAGCTTTCTTT. Translation gives CASSSSPEAFF.

The chain uses TRBV11-2 and TRBJ1-5; D gene uncertain. Trimming removed 4 bases at V and 3 bases at J, with 7 bases between. Germline lookup yields CDR1 SGHAT and CDR2 FQNNGV. This CDR3 comprises 13 residues. For the CDR3, the DNA is TGTGCCAGCAGCTCGAGTCACAATCAGCCCCAGCATTTT. Translating it yields CASSSSHNQPQHF.

The chain uses TRBV20-1 and TRBJ1-1, with a weak D call TRBD1 (5 bases). V was clipped by 3 bases and J by 1 base, with 9 bases between them. The CDR3 loop spans 13 amino acids. The germline gives CDR1 DFQATT, CDR2 SNEGSKA (reference sequence). The CDR3 here is CSARKTENTEAFF. The CDR3 DNA reads as TGCAGTGCTAGGAAGACAGAGAACACTGAAGCTTTCTTT.

The J gene is TRBJ2-2, the V gene TRBV29-1, with D perhaps given as TRBD1 or TRBD2 (5 bases each). Germline lookup yields CDR1 SQVTM and CDR2 ANQGSEA. This CDR3 contains 15 residues. V shed 3 bases and J shed 0 bases, with 11 bases lying between them. CDR3 residues: CSVDGAAPNTGELFF. CDR3 coding DNA: TGCAGCGTTGACGGGGCAGCCCCGAACACCGGGGAGCTGTTTTTT.

The J gene is TRBJ2-3, the V gene TRBV7-2; D remains unclear. The germline CDR1 and CDR2 sequences are SGHTA and FQGNSA. The length of the CDR3 is 15 residues. The V and J ends lost 4 bases and 0 bases respectively, with 11 bases between them. The CDR3: CASSSAWVSTDTQYF. CDR3 DNA sequence: TGTGCCAGCAGCTCGGCCTGGGTTAGCACAGATACGCAGTATTTT.